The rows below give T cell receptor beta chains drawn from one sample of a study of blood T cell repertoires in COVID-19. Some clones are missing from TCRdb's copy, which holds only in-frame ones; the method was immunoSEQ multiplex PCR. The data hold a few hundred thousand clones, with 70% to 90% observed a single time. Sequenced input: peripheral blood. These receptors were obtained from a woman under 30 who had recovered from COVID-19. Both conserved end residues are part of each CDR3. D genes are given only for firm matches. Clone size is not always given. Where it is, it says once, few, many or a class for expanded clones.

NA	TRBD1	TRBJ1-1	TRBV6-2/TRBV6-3	TGTGCCAGCAGTTACCCCTTCCAGGGGGTAGTGAACACTGAAGCTTTCTTT	CASSYPFQGVVNTEAFF
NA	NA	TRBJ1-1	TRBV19	TGTGCCAGTAGTATAGAGGGGGGAGCTGAAGCTTTCTTT	CASSIEGGAEAFF
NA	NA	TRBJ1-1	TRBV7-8	TGTGCCAGCAGCTTAGATGGGGGGGACACTGAAGCTTTCTTT	CASSLDGGDTEAFF
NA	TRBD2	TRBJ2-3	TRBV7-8	TGTGCCAGCAGCAAGCGGACTAGCGGGAGAGTCGATACGCAGTATTTT	CASSKRTSGRVDTQYF
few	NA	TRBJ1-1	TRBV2	TGTGCCAGCAGAGATGAAAACCCGGGGGCTTTCTTT	CASRDENPGAFF
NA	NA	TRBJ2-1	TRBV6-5	TGTGCCAGCAAGACGAGCAGGGAACCCTACAATGAGCAGTTCTTC	CASKTSREPYNEQFF
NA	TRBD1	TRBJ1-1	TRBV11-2	TGTGCCAGCAGCCTATTGTGGGACAGGGGAATGAGCACTGAAGCTTTCTTT	CASSLLWDRGMSTEAFF
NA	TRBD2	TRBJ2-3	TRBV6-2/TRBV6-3	TGTGCCAGCAGTTACGACACTAGGGAGGGCAGCACAGATACGCAGTATTTT	CASSYDTREGSTDTQYF
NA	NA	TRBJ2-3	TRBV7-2	TGTGCCAGCAGCCCTAGCAGAAGCACAGATACGCAGTATTTT	CASSPSRSTDTQYF
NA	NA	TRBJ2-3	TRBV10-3	TGTGCCATCAGTGACACGGTCGGCACAGATACGCAGTATTTT	CAISDTVGTDTQYF
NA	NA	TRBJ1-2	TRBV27	TGTGCCAGCAGTTCTACAGGAGGGAATGGCTACACCTTC	CASSSTGGNGYTF
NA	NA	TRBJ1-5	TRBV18	TGTGCCAGCTCACCTTACAAAAATCAGCCCCAGCATTTT	CASSPYKNQPQHF
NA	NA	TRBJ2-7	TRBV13	TGTGCCAGCAGCTTAGGGACAGCTTCCCCCTACGAGCAGTACTTC	CASSLGTASPYEQYF
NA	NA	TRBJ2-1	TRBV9	TGTGCCAGCAGCGCATCAACAAACAGGGTAAGATACAATGAGCAGTTCTTC	CASSASTNRVRYNEQFF
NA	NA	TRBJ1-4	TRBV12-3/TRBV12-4	TGTGCCAGCAGTTTAGTATATAATGAAAAACTGTTTTTT	CASSLVYNEKLFF
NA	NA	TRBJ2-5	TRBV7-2	TGTGCCAGCAGCTTGTATAGCGGCGGGGAGACCCAGTACTTC	CASSLYSGGETQYF
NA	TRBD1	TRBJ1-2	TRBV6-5	TGTGCCAGCAGTTCCTTAATAGGACAGGGATCCTATGGCTACACCTTC	CASSSLIGQGSYGYTF
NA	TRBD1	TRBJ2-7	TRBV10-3	TGTGCCACTACGGGCCGGACAGGGCCCCACGAGCAGTACTTC	CATTGRTGPHEQYF
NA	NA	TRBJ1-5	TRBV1	TGCACCGGACAGATACTGGCGCAGGATCAGCCCCAGCATTTT	CTGQILAQDQPQHF
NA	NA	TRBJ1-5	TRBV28	TGTGCCAGCAGTTTCCAGTCCGGGGGGGGGCAGCCCCAGCATTTT	CASSFQSGGGQPQHF
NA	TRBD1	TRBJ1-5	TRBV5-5	TGTGCCAGCAGCTCCAGGGACAGGGTTGGTCAGCCCCAGCATTTT	CASSSRDRVGQPQHF
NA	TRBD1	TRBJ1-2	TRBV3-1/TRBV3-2	TGTGCCAGCAGCTTCCCGGGACAGGGATTTTATGGCTACACCTTC	CASSFPGQGFYGYTF
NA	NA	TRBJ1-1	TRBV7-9	TGTGCCAGCAGCTTTGATAATTGGCGGCGGGGAACTGAAGCTTTCTTT	CASSFDNWRRGTEAFF
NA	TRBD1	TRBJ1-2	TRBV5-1	TGCGCCAGCAGTCCGGGACAGGGGAACTATGGCTACACCTTC	CASSPGQGNYGYTF
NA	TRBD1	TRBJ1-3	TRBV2	TGTGCCAGCGGGACAGGGCTCCTCTTGGCTGGAAACACCATATATTTT	CASGTGLLLAGNTIYF
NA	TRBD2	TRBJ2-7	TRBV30	TGTGCCTGGTCAAGGACTAGCGGGAGTTCATACGAGCAGTACTTC	CAWSRTSGSSYEQYF
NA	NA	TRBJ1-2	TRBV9	TGTGCCAGCAGCGTAACAGGTCACGGCTACACCTTC	CASSVTGHGYTF